This is a list of T cell receptor beta chains from one sample in a study of Ad26.COV2.S vaccination and SARS-CoV-2 variants. Sequencing used immunoSEQ multiplex PCR; TCRdb keeps in-frame clones, though not all of them. The table records 510,000 or so clones, roughly 85% of them present only once. The sample here was peripheral blood, taken in a trial of Ad26.COV2.S vaccine versus placebo. These receptors came from a person aged 18-60 years who received the Ad26.COV2.S COVID-19 vaccine or a placebo. The CDR3 runs from the conserved cysteine through the conserved F or W. Fields, in order: clone size, V gene, D gene, J gene, CDR3 DNA, CDR3 protein. The D gene is left open where the match is weak. For some rows the clone size is stated as once, few or many, or as a class when expanded; others skip it.

.	TRBV11-2	.	TRBJ2-7	TGTGCCAGCAGCTTATCGTATCCCGAGCAGTACTTC	CASSLSYPEQYF
.	TRBV30	.	TRBJ1-3	TGTGCAACGGACAACGGAAACACCATATATTTT	CATDNGNTIYF
.	TRBV7-2	.	TRBJ1-3	TGTGCCAGCAGCGGGGGGGGCGCTGGAAACACCATATATTTT	CASSGGGAGNTIYF
once	TRBV15	.	TRBJ2-3	TGTGCCACCAGCAGAGATCAAGATACGCAGTATTTT	CATSRDQDTQYF
.	TRBV28	.	TRBJ1-1	TGTGCCAGCAGTCTAGGGGGGGCCCCTGAAGCTTTCTTT	CASSLGGAPEAFF
.	TRBV4-3	.	TRBJ1-4	TGCGCCAGCAGCCAAGTGGGGGGCGGCGAAAAACTGTTTTTT	CASSQVGGGEKLFF
.	TRBV9	TRBD2	TRBJ2-7	TGTGCCAGCAGCGCCACTAGCGGGAGGTTAGACGAGCAGTACTTC	CASSATSGRLDEQYF
.	TRBV5-1	.	TRBJ2-2	TGCGCCAGCAGCTTGCAGGTGGGGACCGGGGAGCTGTTTTTT	CASSLQVGTGELFF
few	TRBV7-9	TRBD2	TRBJ2-5	TGTGCCAGCAGCCCGGGAGCGGGAGTGAGAGAGACCCAGTACTTC	CASSPGAGVRETQYF
.	TRBV30	TRBD1	TRBJ1-6	TGTGCCTTCACAGGGGGGGGGTCACCCCTCCACTTT	CAFTGGGSPLHF
.	TRBV6-2/TRBV6-3	.	TRBJ1-5	TGTGCCAGCAGCCCCTGGGGGGGTGGCAATCAGCCCCAGCATTTT	CASSPWGGGNQPQHF
.	TRBV10-3	.	TRBJ1-1	TGTGCCATCAGTGGGGCCACAGGGTACGCTTTCTTT	CAISGATGYAFF
.	TRBV6-5	TRBD1	TRBJ1-1	TGTGCCAGCAGTTCAACAGGGGCGATCACTGAAGCTTTCTTT	CASSSTGAITEAFF
few	TRBV5-1	.	TRBJ1-6	TGCGCCAGCAGCTTGGTGTCACAGAATTCACCCCTCCACTTT	CASSLVSQNSPLHF
.	TRBV5-1	.	TRBJ1-2	TGCGCCAGCAGCTTTAACAGGGCCGGTGGCTCCGTCTACACCTTC	CASSFNRAGGSVYTF
.	TRBV19	.	TRBJ1-1	TGTGCCAGTACCGGGGCCACTGAAGCTTTCTTT	CASTGATEAFF
.	TRBV6-5	.	TRBJ2-3	TGTGCCAGCAGTTACGGCTCTAGCAGGACAGATACGCAGTATTTT	CASSYGSSRTDTQYF
once	TRBV3-1/TRBV3-2	.	TRBJ2-6	TGTGCCAGCAGCCCCTCTGGGGCCAACGTCCTGACTTTC	CASSPSGANVLTF
.	TRBV7-8	TRBD2	TRBJ2-2	TGTGCCAGCAGCTTACGAACTAGCGTTAACACCGGGGAGCTGTTTTTT	CASSLRTSVNTGELFF
once	TRBV2	.	TRBJ2-4	TGTGCCAGCAGAAGCACATACCTCAAAAACATTCAGTACTTC	CASRSTYLKNIQYF
.	TRBV7-9	.	TRBJ2-1	TGTGCCAGCAGCTTTAGCGTGGGCATGCAGTTCTTC	CASSFSVGMQFF
.	TRBV9	.	TRBJ2-1	TGTGCCAGCAGCGGGGCGTCGGTAGGGGTGTCTGAGCAGTTCTTC	CASSGASVGVSEQFF
.	TRBV25-1	.	TRBJ1-2	TGTGCCAGCAGTGCCGGGGTTGCTGGCTACACCTTC	CASSAGVAGYTF
.	TRBV18	.	TRBJ2-5	TGTGCCAGCTCACCCCGGCAGGGGAAGGGGACCCAGTACTTC	CASSPRQGKGTQYF
.	TRBV28	.	TRBJ2-2	TGTGCCAGCAGTTTTCGTTCAGGAACCGGGGAGCTGTTTTTT	CASSFRSGTGELFF
.	TRBV11-1	TRBD2	TRBJ2-1	TGTGCCAGCAGCTCAGCCGGGACTAGCGGGAGGACCAACAATGAGCAGTTCTTC	CASSSAGTSGRTNNEQFF
.	TRBV30	TRBD1	TRBJ1-5	TGTGCCTGGAGGGACAGGGAGAATCAGCCCCAGCATTTT	CAWRDRENQPQHF
.	TRBV4-2	TRBD1	TRBJ2-7	TGTGCCAGCAGCCGGGGACAGGGGTCCCACGAGCAGTACTTC	CASSRGQGSHEQYF
.	TRBV2	.	TRBJ2-7	TGTGCCAGCAGTGAATCAGGACTCTACGAGCAGTACTTC	CASSESGLYEQYF
.	TRBV6-5	.	TRBJ1-2	TGTGCCAGCCAAAGCCCAAAGGTTGGTGGCTACACCTTC	CASQSPKVGGYTF
.	TRBV28	.	TRBJ1-2	TGTGCCAGCAGTTTGCCCGCCGACACACATTATGGCTACACCTTC	CASSLPADTHYGYTF
.	TRBV7-9	TRBD2	TRBJ2-5	TGTGCCAGCAGCAGCGGGACTAGCGGCCGAGAGACCCAGTACTTC	CASSSGTSGRETQYF
.	TRBV7-3	.	TRBJ2-6	TGTGCCAGCAGCTTTACCTCTGGGGCCAACGTCCTGACTTTC	CASSFTSGANVLTF
.	TRBV6-5	TRBD1	TRBJ1-6	TGTGCCAGCAGTTCCACCCCGGGACAGAATTCACCCCTCCACTTT	CASSSTPGQNSPLHF
.	TRBV11-2	.	TRBJ1-1	TGTGCCAGCAGTTTCCCCCGCGGATTCATGAACACTGAAGCTTTCTTT	CASSFPRGFMNTEAFF
.	TRBV19	.	TRBJ1-2	TGTGCCAGTAGGCGGGGGGAGAGGTATGGCTACACCTTC	CASRRGERYGYTF
.	TRBV5-1	TRBD1	TRBJ2-1	TGCGCCAGCACCCTGGGACAGGGAGGGTCCTACAATGAGCAGTTCTTC	CASTLGQGGSYNEQFF
.	TRBV5-3	TRBD2	TRBJ2-7	TGTGCCAGAAGCTTGGGGCTTCTAGCGGGAGAGGTCTACGAGCAGTACTTC	CARSLGLLAGEVYEQYF
.	TRBV28	.	TRBJ1-2	TGTGCCAGCAGTCCCCCCAGGCGGGGTGCCGGCTACACCTTC	CASSPPRRGAGYTF
once	TRBV28	.	TRBJ1-2	TGTGCAGGGGCGGGGGCCATGGGCTATGGCTACACCTTC	CAGAGAMGYGYTF
once	TRBV30	.	TRBJ2-3	TGTGCCTGGAGTGTACCAACGGGGGCGAGGACGCAGTATTTT	CAWSVPTGARTQYF
.	TRBV29-1	.	TRBJ2-5	TGCAGCGTCCCCCTAACAGCGCAAGAGACCCAGTACTTC	CSVPLTAQETQYF
once	TRBV28	TRBD1	TRBJ1-2	TGTGCCAGCAGAGCGACAGGGGAGGTATATGGCTACACCTTC	CASRATGEVYGYTF
.	TRBV7-2	.	TRBJ2-4	TGTGCCAGCAGCTTCGCGGACCGGGGAAACATTCAGTACTTC	CASSFADRGNIQYF
.	TRBV15	.	TRBJ1-2	TGTGCCACCAGCAGAGAAGGTTCAGGGGACTATGGCTACACCTTC	CATSREGSGDYGYTF
.	TRBV19	.	TRBJ2-7	TGTGCCAGTAGTATGCGGGGCTCCTACGAGCAGTACTTC	CASSMRGSYEQYF
.	TRBV5-1	.	TRBJ1-4	TGCGCCAGCAGTCTTTCTCACAGGATTAATGAAAAACTGTTTTTT	CASSLSHRINEKLFF
.	TRBV18	.	TRBJ1-1	TGTGCCAGCTCACCCATCGTTGAGGGCACTGAAGCTTTCTTT	CASSPIVEGTEAFF
.	TRBV15	.	TRBJ1-3	TGTGCCACCAGCAGAGATCGAGGCCGGGGCGGCCCGGACACCATATATTTT	CATSRDRGRGGPDTIYF
.	TRBV15	TRBD1	TRBJ1-1	TGTGCCACCAGGGTGGACAGGGGGAACACTGAAGCTTTCTTT	CATRVDRGNTEAFF
once	TRBV3-1/TRBV3-2	TRBD2	TRBJ2-2	TGTGCCAGCGTCTCTAGCGGGAGGCCCACCGGGGAGCTGTTTTTT	CASVSSGRPTGELFF
.	TRBV9	.	TRBJ1-6	TGTGCCAGCAGCGTAGGTCCAGGGTTTTATTCACCCCTCCACTTT	CASSVGPGFYSPLHF
once	TRBV27	TRBD1	TRBJ2-5	TGTGCCAGCAGTTCATATGACAGGGTCCAAGAGACCCAGTACTTC	CASSSYDRVQETQYF
.	TRBV24-1	TRBD1	TRBJ2-3	TGTGCCACCAGTGAAGCGACAGGGCTGACAGATACGCAGTATTTT	CATSEATGLTDTQYF
.	TRBV7-9	.	TRBJ2-3	TGTGCCAGCTCACCTGGGGGGAGTTCAGATACGCAGTATTTT	CASSPGGSSDTQYF